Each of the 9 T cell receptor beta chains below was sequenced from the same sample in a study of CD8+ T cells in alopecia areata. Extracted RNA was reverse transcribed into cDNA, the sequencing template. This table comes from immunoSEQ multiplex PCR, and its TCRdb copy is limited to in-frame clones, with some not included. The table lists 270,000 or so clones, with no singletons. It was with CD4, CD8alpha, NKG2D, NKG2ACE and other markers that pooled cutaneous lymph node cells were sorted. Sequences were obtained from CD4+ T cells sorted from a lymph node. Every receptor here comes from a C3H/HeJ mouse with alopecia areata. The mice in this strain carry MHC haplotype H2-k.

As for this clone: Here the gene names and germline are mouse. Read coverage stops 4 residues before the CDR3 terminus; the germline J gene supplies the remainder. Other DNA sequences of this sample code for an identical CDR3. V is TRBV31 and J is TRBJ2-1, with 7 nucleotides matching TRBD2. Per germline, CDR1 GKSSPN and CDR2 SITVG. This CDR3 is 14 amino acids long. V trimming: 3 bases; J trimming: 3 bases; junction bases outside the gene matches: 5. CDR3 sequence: CAWSPGGGYAEQFF. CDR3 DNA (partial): TGTGCCTGGAGCCCCGGGGGGGGCTATGCT.

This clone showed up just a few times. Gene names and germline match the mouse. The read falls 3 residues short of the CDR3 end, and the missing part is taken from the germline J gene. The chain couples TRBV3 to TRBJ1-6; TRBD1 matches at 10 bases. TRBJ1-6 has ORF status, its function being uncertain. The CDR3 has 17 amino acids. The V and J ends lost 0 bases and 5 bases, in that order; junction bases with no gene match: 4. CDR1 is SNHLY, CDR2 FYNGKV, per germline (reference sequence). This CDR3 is CASSLAGQGLNNSPLYF. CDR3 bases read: TGTGCCAGCAGCTTAGCGGGACAGGGGTTAAATAATTCGCCC.

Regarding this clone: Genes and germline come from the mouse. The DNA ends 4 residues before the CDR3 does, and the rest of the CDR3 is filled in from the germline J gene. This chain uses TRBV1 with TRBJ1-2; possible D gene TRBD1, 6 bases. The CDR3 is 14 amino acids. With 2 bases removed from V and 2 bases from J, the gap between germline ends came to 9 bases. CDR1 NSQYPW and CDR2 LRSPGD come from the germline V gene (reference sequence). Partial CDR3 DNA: TGCACCTGCAGTGCACTCGGACAGAACTCC. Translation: CTCSALGQNS. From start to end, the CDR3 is CTCSALGQNSDYTF. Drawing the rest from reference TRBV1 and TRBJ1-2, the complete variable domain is VTLLEQNPRWRLVPRGQAVNLRCILKNSQYPWMSWYQQDLQKQLQWLFTLRSPGDKEVKSLPGADYLATRVTDTELRLQVANMSQGRTLYCTCSALGQNSDYTFGSGTRLLVI.

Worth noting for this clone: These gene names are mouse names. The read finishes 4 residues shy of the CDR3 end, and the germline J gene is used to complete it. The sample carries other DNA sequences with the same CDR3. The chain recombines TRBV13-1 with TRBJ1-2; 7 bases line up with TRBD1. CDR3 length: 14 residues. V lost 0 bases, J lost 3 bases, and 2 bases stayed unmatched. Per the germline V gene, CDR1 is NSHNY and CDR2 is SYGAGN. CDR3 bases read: TGTGCCAGCAGTGATGAGGGGGCCGACTCC. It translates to CASSDEGADS. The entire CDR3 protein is CASSDEGADSDYTF.

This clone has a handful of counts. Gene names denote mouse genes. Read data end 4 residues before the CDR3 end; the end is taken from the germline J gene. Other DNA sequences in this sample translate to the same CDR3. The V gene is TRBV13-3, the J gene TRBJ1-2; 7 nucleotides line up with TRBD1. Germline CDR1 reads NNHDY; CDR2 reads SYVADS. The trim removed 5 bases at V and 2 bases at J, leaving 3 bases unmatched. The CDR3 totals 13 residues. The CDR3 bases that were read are TGTGCCAGCAGGAAACAGGGGAACTCC. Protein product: CASRKQGNS. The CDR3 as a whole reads CASRKQGNSDYTF.

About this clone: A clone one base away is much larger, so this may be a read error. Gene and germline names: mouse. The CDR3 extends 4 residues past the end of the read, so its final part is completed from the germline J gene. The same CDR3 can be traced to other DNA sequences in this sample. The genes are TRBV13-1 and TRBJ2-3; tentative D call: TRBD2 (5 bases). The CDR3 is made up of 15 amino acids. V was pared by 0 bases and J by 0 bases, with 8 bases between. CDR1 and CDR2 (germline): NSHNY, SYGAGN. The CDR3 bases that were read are TGTGCCAGCAGTGATGTTTGGGGTAGTGCAGAA. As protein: CASSDVWGSAE. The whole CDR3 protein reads CASSDVWGSAETLYF.

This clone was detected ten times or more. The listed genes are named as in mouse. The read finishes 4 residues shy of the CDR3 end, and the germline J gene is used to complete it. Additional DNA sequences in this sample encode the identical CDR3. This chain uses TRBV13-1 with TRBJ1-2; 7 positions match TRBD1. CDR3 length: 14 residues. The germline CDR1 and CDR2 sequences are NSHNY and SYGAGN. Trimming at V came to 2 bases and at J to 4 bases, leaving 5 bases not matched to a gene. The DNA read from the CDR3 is TGTGCCAGCAGTGAGGAGGGGGCCGGCTCC. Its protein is CASSEEGAGS. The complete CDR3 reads CASSEEGAGSDYTF.

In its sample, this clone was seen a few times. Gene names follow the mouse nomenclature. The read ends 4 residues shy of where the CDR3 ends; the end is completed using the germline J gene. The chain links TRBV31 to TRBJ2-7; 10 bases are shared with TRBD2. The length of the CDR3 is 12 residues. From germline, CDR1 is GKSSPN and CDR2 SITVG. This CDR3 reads CAWGLGVYEQYF. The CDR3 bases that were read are TGTGCCTGGGGACTGGGGGTTTAT.

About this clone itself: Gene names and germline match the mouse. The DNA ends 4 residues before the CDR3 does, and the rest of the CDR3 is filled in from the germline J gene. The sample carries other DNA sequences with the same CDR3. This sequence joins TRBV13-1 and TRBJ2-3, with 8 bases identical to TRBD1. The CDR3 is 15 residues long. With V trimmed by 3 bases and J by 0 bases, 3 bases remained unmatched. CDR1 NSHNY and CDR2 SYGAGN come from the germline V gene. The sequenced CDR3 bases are TGTGCCAGCAGTGGACAGGGGACTAGTGCAGAA. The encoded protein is CASSGQGTSAE. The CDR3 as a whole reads CASSGQGTSAETLYF.